Below are 27 T cell receptor beta chains sequenced from a single sample in a study of shared clonotypes between healthy human individuals. The repertoire was sequenced with immunoSEQ multiplex PCR; TCRdb's copy has only in-frame clones and lacks some. The profile shows about 640,000 clones, about three quarters of them singletons. The sample taken for sequencing was memory CD4+ T cells sorted from blood. Subset meaning: CD45RA-negative fraction. All receptors derive from a woman between 25 and 40 years old in good health.

The genes are TRBV6-5 and TRBJ1-1; D gene unclear. The V gene's germline CDR1 is MNHEY and CDR2 SVGAGI. The CDR3 contains 14 residues. V gave up 2 bases and J gave up 7 bases, with 14 bases separating them. CDR3 in DNA: TGTGCCAGCAGTTACCCGGGGATGGGAAGTGAAGCTTTCTTT. It translates to CASSYPGMGSEAFF.

This clone was recorded a few times. The chain combines TRBV11-2 with TRBJ2-7; 10 bases map to TRBD1. J lost 3 bases, V lost 4 bases, and 6 bases had no gene match. The CDR3 has 15 amino acids. Germline values: CDR1 SGHAT, CDR2 FQNNGV. The CDR3 region is CASSSRQGAGYEQYF. The CDR3 nucleotides read TGTGCCAGCAGCTCTAGACAGGGGGCGGGCTACGAGCAGTACTTC.

The chain couples TRBV30 to TRBJ2-2; 15 positions match TRBD2. Trimming took 5 bases from V and 4 from J; bases not matched to a gene: 11. Germline V gene data show CDR1 as GTSNPN and CDR2 as SVGIG (reference sequence). CDR3 length: 18 residues. The CDR3 loop is CAWRSGTSGRISTGELFF. CDR3 coding DNA: TGTGCCTGGCGCTCTGGGACTAGCGGGAGGATCAGCACCGGGGAGCTGTTTTTT.

J is TRBJ1-4 and V is TRBV9, with TRBD1 identical over 7 bases. V shed 0 bases, J shed 7 bases, and the junction held 6 bases outside the gene matches. In germline, CDR1 is SGDLS, CDR2 YYNGEE. This CDR3 region has 15 residues. CDR3 amino acids: CASSVAQGGGEKLFF. The CDR3 region has the DNA TGTGCCAGCAGCGTAGCTCAGGGGGGCGGTGAAAAACTGTTTTTT. Variable domain in full (rest from reference TRBV9 and TRBJ1-4): DSGVTQTPKHLITATGQRVTLRCSPRSGDLSVYWYQQSLDQGLQFLIQYYNGEERAKGNILERFSAQQFPDLHSELNLSSLELGDSALYFCASSVAQGGGEKLFFGSGTQLSVL.

The chain is built from TRBV4-2 and TRBJ2-1; D might be TRBD2 (7 bases). The V and J ends lost 4 bases and 4 bases respectively, with 20 bases between them. Per germline, CDR1 LGHNA and CDR2 YNFKEQ. The CDR3 extends over 17 amino acids. CDR3 in DNA: TGTGCCAGCAGCCCGGGGCGGGAGCTGCAGGGGTACAATGAGCAGTTCTTC. Residues: CASSPGRELQGYNEQFF.

CDR3 region: CASSKYWTSGNYEQYF. The CDR3 DNA follows: TGTGCCAGCAGCAAATATTGGACTAGCGGGAACTACGAGCAGTACTTC. The chain combines TRBV21-1 with TRBJ2-7; the D call TRBD2 from the table was never checked on the DNA. TRBV21-1 is a pseudogene. The CDR3 length is 16 residues.

The chain employs TRBV15 and TRBJ2-7; the D gene is possibly TRBD2 (7 bases). The CDR3 is 16 amino acids. The germline gives CDR1 LNHNV, CDR2 YYDKDF (reference sequence). V dropped 1 base and J dropped 3 bases, with 16 bases sitting between them. CDR3 in amino acids: CATSRGEGTRGYEQYF. In DNA, the CDR3 is TGTGCCACCAGCAGAGGGGAGGGAACCAGGGGCTACGAGCAGTACTTC.

This clone has just a few counts. The rearrangement links TRBV23-1 to TRBJ2-5, with D unresolved. The tail of the sequence fits TRBJ2-7 better, so the J call may be wrong. TRBV23-1 is an ORF, and what it does is uncertain. The CDR3 is 14 residues long. Here the CDR3 DNA reads TGCGCCAGCAGTCCCCAGACTGGCTCCTACGAGCAGTACTTC. Encoded protein: CASSPQTGSYEQYF.

The chain joins TRBV6-6 to TRBJ2-1, with TRBD2 matching over 10 bases. V trimming: 5 bases; J trimming: 6 bases; junction bases outside the gene matches: 7. The CDR3 is made up of 15 amino acids. Germline V gene lookup returns CDR1 MNHNY and CDR2 SVGAGI (reference sequence). This CDR3 is CASSSPGTSVNEQFF. CDR3 DNA: TGTGCCAGCAGTAGTCCGGGGACTAGCGTCAATGAGCAGTTCTTC.

This rearrangement joins TRBV10-3 to TRBJ1-1, with TRBD1 matching over 8 bases. The V gene end was trimmed by 2 bases and the J gene end by 5 bases; junction bases not matched to a gene: 10. Germline V gene sequence: CDR1 ENHRY, CDR2 SYGVKD. There are 16 residues in the CDR3. The CDR3 DNA is TGTGCCATCAGTGAGCCACCGGACAGGGTGGGGACTGAAGCTTTCTTT. It encodes CAISEPPDRVGTEAFF.

This clone appeared once. The chain links TRBV7-7 to TRBJ1-1; 9 bases align to TRBD1. The germline V gene encodes CDR1 SSHAT and CDR2 FNYEAQ (reference sequence). The CDR3 covers 17 residues. V was pared by 6 bases and J by 6 bases, with 17 bases of the junction left unmatched. The CDR3 loop is CASRPTAGTGLYAEAFF. CDR3 nucleotide sequence: TGTGCCAGCAGACCGACTGCCGGGACAGGGTTATACGCTGAAGCTTTCTTT. The full variable domain, with the rest looked up from reference TRBV7-7 and TRBJ1-1, is GAGVSQSPRYKVTKRGQDVTLRCDPISSHATLYWYQQALGQGPEFLTYFNYEAQPDKSGLPSDRFSAERPEGSISTLTIQRTEQRDSAMYRCASRPTAGTGLYAEAFFGQGTRLTVV.

The DNA of the CDR3 is TGTGCCAGCAGTTTTCCCTCTAGCGGAAACAAAAACATTCAGTACTTC. Translation: CASSFPSSGNKNIQYF. This chain connects TRBV28 to TRBJ2-4, with 7 bases aligning to TRBD2. Trimming removed 3 bases from V and 3 bases from J; junction bases left unmatched: 8. CDR3 length equals 16 residues. CDR1 is MDHEN and CDR2 is SYDVKM in the germline V gene.

This rearrangement joins TRBV27 to TRBJ1-2, with D possibly TRBD1 on 5 matching bases. Germline lookup yields CDR1 MNHEY and CDR2 SMNVEV (reference sequence). This CDR3 comprises 14 residues. Trimming took 4 bases from V and 8 from J, leaving 17 bases between them. The CDR3 bases are TGTGCCAGCAGTTCCGGGACTCGCTCAGGGGGCTACACCTTC. This translates into CASSSGTRSGGYTF.

This clone was counted a few times. The rearrangement links TRBV19 to TRBJ1-1, with unresolved D. CDR3 length: 14 residues. CDR1 is LNHDA, CDR2 SQIVND, per germline (reference sequence). V was pared by 3 bases and J by 6 bases, with 14 bases between. CDR3 sequence: CASSMGGLKPEAFF. The CDR3, as DNA: TGTGCCAGTAGTATGGGAGGCCTTAAGCCTGAAGCTTTCTTT.

The count of this clone is one. The genes are TRBV18 and TRBJ2-1; 8 bases are shared with TRBD1. The germline V gene encodes CDR1 KGHSH and CDR2 LQKENI. This CDR3 contains 15 residues. With V trimmed by 3 bases and J by 6 bases, 7 bases remained unmatched. The CDR3 region has the DNA TGTGCCAGCTCACCCCGGGGGACAGGTATCAATGAGCAGTTCTTC. This sequence encodes CASSPRGTGINEQFF.

This chain joins TRBV5-1 and TRBJ2-1, with TRBD2 as a possible D gene (5 bases). This CDR3 region has 14 residues. Trimming pared 0 bases from V and 7 bases from J, leaving 11 bases between. CDR1 SGHRS and CDR2 YFSETQ come from the germline V gene. As DNA, the CDR3 is TGCGCCAGCAGCTTGGGCGATCTAGCTAATGAGCAGTTCTTC. This encodes CASSLGDLANEQFF.

The chain recombines TRBV6-1 with TRBJ2-7, with D possibly being TRBD1 or TRBD2 (5 bases each). The germline V and J ends were trimmed by 8 bases and 3 bases, with 14 bases remaining between them. The CDR3 runs 13 residues. Looked up from germline, CDR1 is MNHNS and CDR2 is SASEGT. CDR3 protein: CASGVVRGYEQYF. The CDR3 region has the DNA TGTGCCAGCGGGGTCGTGAGGGGCTACGAGCAGTACTTC.

This chain uses TRBV5-1 with TRBJ1-1; D may be TRBD1 (5 bases). The V and J ends lost 3 bases and 3 bases respectively, with 12 bases between them. CDR1 SGHRS and CDR2 YFSETQ come from the germline V gene. CDR3 length: 14 residues. CDR3 sequence (DNA): TGCGCCAGCAGCTATGACAGTTCCTACACTGAAGCTTTCTTT. This translates into CASSYDSSYTEAFF.

V is TRBV2 and J is TRBJ2-2; D remains ambiguous. This CDR3 contains 14 residues. Trimming took 6 bases from V and 4 from J, leaving 12 bases between them. CDR1 is SNHLY, CDR2 FYNNEI, per germline. DNA for the CDR3: TGTGCCAGCAGCGGAGCCCTGAGCACCGGGGAGCTGTTTTTT. Its translation: CASSGALSTGELFF.

Regarding this clone: Other DNA sequences in the sample encode the same CDR3. V and J are TRBV7-9 and TRBJ2-3; D unclear. CDR3 length: 13 amino acids. Trimming cost V 4 bases and J 1 base, with 6 bases left between them. Germline-derived CDR1 and CDR2 are SEHNR and FQNEAQ (reference sequence). In DNA, the CDR3 is TGTGCCAGCAGCTCGGCGGGCACAGATACGCAGTATTTT. It yields the protein CASSSAGTDTQYF.

The chain joins TRBV28 to TRBJ1-3; D is ambiguous. Germline V gene sequence: CDR1 MDHEN, CDR2 SYDVKM. CDR3 length: 15 residues. V lost 3 bases to trimming and J lost 0 bases, with 9 bases between them. The CDR3, as DNA: TGTGCCAGCAGTTTGCCCATAAGCTCTGGAAACACCATATATTTT. It translates to CASSLPISSGNTIYF.

The V gene is TRBV10-3, the J gene TRBJ1-3, with D possibly TRBD1 on 6 matching bases. CDR1 is ENHRY and CDR2 is SYGVKD in the germline V gene. This CDR3 is built from 15 residues. V was shortened by 2 bases and J by 0 bases, with 8 bases between the two germline ends. CDR3 region: CAISEGTISGNTIYF. CDR3 nucleotides: TGTGCCATCAGTGAGGGGACAATCTCTGGAAACACCATATATTTT.

The chain uses TRBV5-1 and TRBJ2-3; TRBD2 matches at 8 bases. This CDR3 is built from 14 residues. V was pared by 0 bases and J by 5 bases, with 2 bases of the junction left unmatched. In germline, CDR1 is SGHRS, CDR2 YFSETQ. CDR3 residues: CASSLGLAKDTQYF. CDR3 sequence (DNA): TGCGCCAGCAGCTTGGGACTAGCGAAAGATACGCAGTATTTT.

The chain uses TRBV7-9 and TRBJ2-7, with 8 bases matching TRBD1. V shed 4 bases, J shed 3 bases, and the junction held 5 bases outside the gene matches. This CDR3 is 14 amino acids long. Germline CDR1 SEHNR, CDR2 FQNEAQ (reference sequence). The CDR3 sequence: CASSSGQGLYEQYF. The CDR3 DNA sequence: TGTGCCAGCAGCTCCGGACAGGGACTCTACGAGCAGTACTTC.

The rearrangement uses TRBV11-2 and TRBJ2-2; D possibly corresponds to TRBD2 (5 bases). CDR3 length: 15 residues. CDR1 is SGHAT, CDR2 FQNNGV, per germline. Trimming cost V 3 bases and J 4 bases, with 12 bases left between them. CDR3 coding DNA: TGTGCCAGCAGCTTGGAGGTTGTGGTCACCGGGGAGCTGTTTTTT. Translated: CASSLEVVVTGELFF.

This sequence joins TRBV7-9 and TRBJ2-1, with a tentative D call TRBD2 (6 bases). The V end was cut by 1 base, the J end by 9 bases, with 13 bases between. The germline gives CDR1 SEHNR, CDR2 FQNEAQ (reference sequence). This CDR3 is 14 amino acids long. Written as DNA, the CDR3 is TGTGCCAGCAGCTTAGAACTGCGGGAAGTTGAGCAGTTCTTC. Residues: CASSLELREVEQFF.

The chain uses TRBV28 and TRBJ1-5; 8 nucleotides line up with TRBD1. The V gene's germline CDR1 is MDHEN and CDR2 SYDVKM. The CDR3 is made up of 14 amino acids. J lost 7 bases, V lost 6 bases, and 8 bases had no gene match. The DNA for the CDR3 is TGTGCCAGCAGCCTGGGACAGGAAAGCCAGCCCCAGCATTTT. Encoded protein: CASSLGQESQPQHF.